The 26 T cell receptor beta chains below were found in one sample sequenced in a study of cytomegalovirus exposure and HLA in healthy donors. This PCR relied on a set of 60 Vbeta primers and 13 Jbeta primers. Generated by immunoSEQ multiplex PCR, the TCRdb table keeps only in-frame clones and is missing some. The sample has about 88,000 clones, about 76% seen once. Source material: PBMCs. These receptor sequences come from a woman aged 40 to 50 in good health and CMV-seronegative.

A note on this clone: The identical CDR3 is also encoded by other nucleotide sequences in the sample. This sequence joins TRBV7-9 and TRBJ1-6; 9 nucleotides match TRBD1. Germline loops: CDR1 SEHNR, CDR2 FQNEAQ (reference sequence). With V trimmed by 3 bases and J by 3 bases, 3 bases remained unmatched. The CDR3 is made up of 16 amino acids. The CDR3 loop is CASSLGQGFYNSPLHF. In DNA form, the CDR3 reads TGTGCCAGCAGCTTGGGACAGGGCTTCTATAATTCACCCCTCCACTTT.

This rearrangement joins TRBV4-2 to TRBJ2-7; 9 nucleotides match TRBD2. With V trimmed by 1 base and J by 7 bases, 8 bases remained unmatched. This CDR3 region has 15 residues. CDR1 LGHNA and CDR2 YNFKEQ come from the germline V gene. The CDR3 reads CASSQGASGEKEQYF. CDR3 in DNA: TGTGCCAGCAGCCAAGGTGCTAGCGGGGAGAAAGAGCAGTACTTC.

This chain links TRBV5-8 with TRBJ1-5, with 7 positions matching TRBD1. CDR3 length: 15 residues. In germline, CDR1 is SGHTS, CDR2 YDEGEE. V lost 5 bases to trimming and J lost 0 bases; unmatched junction nucleotides: 5. CDR3 DNA sequence: TGTGCCAGCAGACGACAGGGAACTAGCAATCAGCCCCAGCATTTT. Its protein is CASRRQGTSNQPQHF.

A note on this clone: The limits of the CDR3 on the DNA are not certain, so only TCRdb's listed CDR3 is given. The chain is built from TRBV6-1 and TRBJ1-1; no check of the table's D call, TRBD1, against the DNA was made. Germline CDR1 reads MNHNS; CDR2 reads SASEGT. Counting both end residues, the CDR3 totals 13 amino acids. The CDR3: CASFGPGGTEAFF.

This clone was observed a single time. The gene calls are TRBV19 and TRBJ2-3; TRBD2 matches at 12 bases. Germline V gives CDR1 LNHDA, CDR2 SQIVND (reference sequence). Germline trimming cut 2 bases from V and 6 bases from J; bases unmatched to any gene: 6. The CDR3 sequence is 16 residues long. The CDR3 reads CASSITGTSGRDTQYF. The DNA for the CDR3 is TGTGCCAGTAGTATAACGGGGACTAGCGGGCGGGATACGCAGTATTTT.

This clone was seen a handful of times. This rearrangement joins TRBV7-2 to TRBJ2-1; perhaps TRBD2 as D (6 bases). V was trimmed by 1 base and J by 6 bases, leaving 13 bases between them. The CDR3 consists of 15 residues. Germline values: CDR1 SGHTA, CDR2 FQGNSA. The CDR3 nucleotides are TGTGCCAGCAGCTTAGGTCCTAGCGTCACCAATGAGCAGTTCTTC. Its protein product is CASSLGPSVTNEQFF.

V usage is TRBV5-1 and J usage is TRBJ1-1, with 7 bases identical to TRBD1. V dropped 0 bases and J dropped 0; count of bases not matched to a gene: 11. Looked up from germline, CDR1 is SGHRS and CDR2 is YFSETQ. This CDR3 is built from 18 residues. The CDR3 protein is CASSLVLEGQTLNTEAFF. In DNA form, the CDR3 reads TGCGCCAGCAGCTTGGTCCTCGAGGGACAGACCTTGAACACTGAAGCTTTCTTT.

The rearrangement joins TRBV5-1 to TRBJ2-2; TRBD1 aligns across 7 bases. The CDR3 sequence is 15 residues long. Looked up from germline, CDR1 is SGHRS and CDR2 is YFSETQ. V shed 4 bases, J shed 2 bases, and the junction held 5 bases outside the gene matches. CDR3 nucleotide sequence: TGCGCCAGCAGCCCCTGGGACAGAAACACCGGGGAGCTGTTTTTT. Protein sequence: CASSPWDRNTGELFF.

The V and J genes are TRBV7-8 and TRBJ2-3, with 13 bases aligning to TRBD2. The CDR3 length is 19 residues. Per the germline V gene, CDR1 is SGHVS and CDR2 is FQNEAQ. J was trimmed by 2 bases and V by 1 base; bases with no gene match: 9. In nucleotides, the CDR3 is TGTGCCAGCAGCTTAGATCTGACTAGCGGGGGGCAATTCACAGATACGCAGTATTTT. It is translated as CASSLDLTSGGQFTDTQYF. Full variable domain (outside the CDR3, taken from reference TRBV7-8 and TRBJ2-3): GAGVSQSPRYKVAKRGQDVALRCDPISGHVSLFWYQQALGQGPEFLTYFQNEAQLDKSGLPSDRFFAERPEGSVSTLKIQRTQQEDSAVYLCASSLDLTSGGQFTDTQYFGPGTRLTVL.

This clone showed up many times. The V and J genes are TRBV10-2 and TRBJ2-1; TRBD2 matches 13 bases. This CDR3 is built from 17 residues. Germline trimming cut 5 bases from V and 7 bases from J; bases unmatched to any gene: 11. Germline assignment: CDR1 WSHSY and CDR2 SAAADI. The CDR3 here is CASSSTSGGETVNEQFF. The CDR3 DNA reads TGCGCCAGCAGTAGTACTAGCGGGGGGGAGACGGTGAATGAGCAGTTCTTC.

The genes are TRBV5-1 and TRBJ1-6; 9 bases are a match to TRBD1. Germline V gene lookup returns CDR1 SGHRS and CDR2 YFSETQ. V lost 2 bases to trimming and J lost 7 bases; unmatched junction nucleotides: 4. The CDR3 length is 15 residues. The CDR3 region is CASSLGGTGNSPLHF. CDR3 sequence (DNA): TGCGCCAGCAGCTTAGGCGGGACAGGGAATTCACCCCTCCACTTT.

The chain recombines TRBV7-2 with TRBJ2-5; 9 positions match TRBD2. V shed 3 bases, J shed 4 bases, and the junction held 9 bases outside the gene matches. Germline-derived CDR1 and CDR2 are SGHTA and FQGNSA. The CDR3 is made up of 16 amino acids. The CDR3 bases are TGTGCCAGCAGCTTGGTTCGTAGCGGGGGAGGAGAGACCCAGTACTTC. This encodes CASSLVRSGGGETQYF.

The chain links TRBV7-6 to TRBJ2-7; tentative D call: TRBD2 (5 bases). This CDR3 contains 14 residues. Between the trimmed V and J ends, which lost 1 base and 5 bases, there was a span of 12 bases. Germline assignment: CDR1 SGHVS and CDR2 FNYEAQ. In nucleotides, the CDR3 is TGTGCCAGCAGCTTAGGCTACGGGGTCAACGAGCAGTACTTC. Protein product: CASSLGYGVNEQYF. Full variable domain (missing parts from reference TRBV7-6 and TRBJ2-7): GAGVSQSPRYKVTKRGQDVALRCDPISGHVSLYWYRQALGQGPEFLTYFNYEAQQDKSGLPNDRFSAERPEGSISTLTIQRTEQRDSAMYRCASSLGYGVNEQYFGPGTRLTVT.

The chain has TRBV5-1 and TRBJ2-1, with TRBD1 identical over 9 bases. The CDR3 sequence is 15 residues long. CDR1 SGHRS and CDR2 YFSETQ come from the germline V gene. V gave up 0 bases and J gave up 12 bases; unmatched junction bases: 10. The CDR3 sequence: CASSLGGQGAVGQFF. The CDR3 nucleotides read TGCGCCAGCAGCTTGGGGGGACAGGGTGCGGTTGGGCAGTTCTTC. Supplemented by reference TRBV5-1 and TRBJ2-1, the full variable domain reads KAGVTQTPRYLIKTRGQQVTLSCSPISGHRSVSWYQQTPGQGLQFLFEYFSETQRNKGNFPGRFSGRQFSNSRSEMNVSTLELGDSALYLCASSLGGQGAVGQFFGPGTRLTVL.

The chain combines TRBV6-6 with TRBJ1-2; D perhaps matches TRBD1 (6 bases). Looked up from germline, CDR1 is MNHNY and CDR2 is SVGAGI (reference sequence). The CDR3 has 14 residues. V lost 3 bases, J lost 4 bases, and 12 bases lay in between. The CDR3 reads CASSYNDRIYGYTF. CDR3 nucleotides: TGTGCCAGCAGTTATAACGACAGGATCTATGGCTACACCTTC.

The V call is TRBV2, the J call TRBJ1-2; the D gene is possibly TRBD1 (6 bases). CDR1 SNHLY and CDR2 FYNNEI come from the germline V gene. Trimming stripped 6 bases from V and 5 bases from J, with 10 bases between. The CDR3 totals 12 residues. This CDR3 is CASRAGVYGYTF. DNA for the CDR3: TGTGCCAGCAGGGCAGGGGTTTATGGCTACACCTTC.

V and J are TRBV19 and TRBJ2-3, with 9 bases that match TRBD2. V dropped 4 bases and J dropped 1; count of bases not matched to a gene: 3. Germline CDR1 is LNHDA and CDR2 is SQIVND (reference sequence). The CDR3 totals 15 residues. The CDR3 DNA is TGTGCCAGTAGTAAAAGCGGGGGGCGCACAGATACGCAGTATTTT. It codes for CASSKSGGRTDTQYF.

The sample holds one count of this clone. The chain has TRBV30 and TRBJ2-3, with TRBD1 identical over 9 bases. The V gene end was trimmed by 3 bases and the J gene end by 4 bases; junction bases not matched to a gene: 5. The CDR3 is 14 amino acids. Germline values: CDR1 GTSNPN, CDR2 SVGIG (reference sequence). The CDR3, as DNA: TGTGCCTGGAGGAGGACAGGGGCCCCAGATACGCAGTATTTT. It codes for CAWRRTGAPDTQYF.

The chain has TRBV20-1 and TRBJ1-5, with a tentative D call TRBD1 (5 bases). CDR3 length equals 11 residues. V was shortened by 5 bases and J by 7 bases, with 9 bases between the two germline ends. The V gene's germline CDR1 is DFQATT and CDR2 SNEGSKA (reference sequence). DNA for the CDR3: TGCAGTGCTTCCCAGGGACAGCCCCAGCATTTT. Encoded protein: CSASQGQPQHF.

The chain uses TRBV2 and TRBJ2-3, with 14 bases matching TRBD2. Looked up from germline, CDR1 is SNHLY and CDR2 is FYNNEI. The CDR3 extends over 14 amino acids. Trimming removed 5 bases from V and 9 bases from J; junction bases left unmatched: 4. CDR3 residues: CASSPTSGGATQYF. The CDR3 DNA is TGTGCCAGCAGTCCGACTAGCGGGGGGGCAACGCAGTATTTT.

This clone was detected once. The chain employs TRBV4-1 and TRBJ1-4, with D possibly matching TRBD1 (5 bases). Deletions cut 3 bases from V and 4 bases from J, with 15 bases between. Germline V gene lookup returns CDR1 MGHRA and CDR2 YSYEKL. The CDR3 sequence is 16 residues long. CDR3 sequence reads: CASSHEGQGFNEKLFF. CDR3 DNA: TGCGCCAGCAGCCACGAAGGCCAGGGATTTAATGAAAAACTGTTTTTT.

V and J are TRBV6-1 and TRBJ1-2; D may be TRBD1 (5 bases). This CDR3 region has 14 residues. In germline, CDR1 is MNHNS, CDR2 SASEGT. V was clipped by 8 bases and J by 7 bases, with 20 bases between them. CDR3 amino acids: CASEEDKIMGGYTF. The CDR3 nucleotides read TGTGCCAGCGAAGAGGACAAAATCATGGGTGGCTACACCTTC.

This clone was seen only once. The chain combines TRBV7-3 with TRBJ1-1; TRBD1 matches 7 bases. The CDR3 has 13 amino acids. Germline V gives CDR1 SGHTA, CDR2 FQGTGA. V was clipped by 5 bases and J by 6 bases; unmatched bases: 6. CDR3 DNA sequence: TGTGCCAGCAGCCTGACAGGGATCCCTGAAGCTTTCTTT. Residues: CASSLTGIPEAFF.

This chain connects TRBV5-6 to TRBJ2-7; TRBD2 is a possible D gene (6 bases). Trimming took off 1 base at V and 0 bases at J, with 20 bases between the two ends. The CDR3 is 18 residues long. The germline CDR1 and CDR2 sequences are SGHDT and YYEEEE. Here the CDR3 DNA reads TGTGCCAGCAGCTTGAATGAACGGGCGTTAGCGGACTCCTACGAGCAGTACTTC. Residues: CASSLNERALADSYEQYF. Using reference TRBV5-6 and TRBJ2-7 for the parts outside the CDR3, the full variable domain is DAGVTQSPTHLIKTRGQQVTLRCSPKSGHDTVSWYQQALGQGPQFIFQYYEEEERQRGNFPDRFSGHQFPNYSSELNVNALLLGDSALYLCASSLNERALADSYEQYFGPGTRLTVT.

Only a few counts were recorded for this clone. The rearrangement links TRBV5-6 to TRBJ1-1; D gene ambiguous. The germline V gene encodes CDR1 SGHDT and CDR2 YYEEEE. V dropped 3 bases and J dropped 6 bases, with 12 bases sitting between them. The CDR3 is 13 residues long. CDR3 nucleotides: TGTGCCAGCAGCTCAGGCGGGGTAGCTGAAGCTTTCTTT. Translating gives CASSSGGVAEAFF.

The chain has TRBV11-2 and TRBJ2-5, with D possibly being TRBD2 (5 bases). Germline CDR1 SGHAT, CDR2 FQNNGV. The CDR3 totals 14 residues. The V and J ends lost 0 bases and 10 bases respectively, with 15 bases between them. The CDR3 bases are TGTGCCAGCAGCTTAGATCGAGTGGAGAGCGGCCAGTACTTC. Translating it yields CASSLDRVESGQYF.